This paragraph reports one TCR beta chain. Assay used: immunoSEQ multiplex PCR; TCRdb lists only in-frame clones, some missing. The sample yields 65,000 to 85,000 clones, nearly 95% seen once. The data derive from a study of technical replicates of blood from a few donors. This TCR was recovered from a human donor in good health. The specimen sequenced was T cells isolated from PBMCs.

In DNA, the CDR3 is TGTGCCAGCAGTTACTCGAAACAGGTGGGTGAGCAGTTCTTC. Amino acids: CASSYSKQVGEQFF. The rearrangement uses TRBV6-6 and TRBJ2-1, with D perhaps TRBD1 (5 bases). The CDR3 contains 14 residues. V dropped 0 bases and J dropped 9 bases, with 12 bases sitting between them. Germline V gene data show CDR1 as MNHNY and CDR2 as SVGAGI (reference sequence).